A selection of T cell receptor beta chains follows, all from one sample in a study of blood T cell repertoires in COVID-19. The method was immunoSEQ multiplex PCR; TCRdb's version includes in-frame clones alone and lacks a portion of them. The table shows 200,000 to 250,000 clones, with just under 90% occurring only once. The sequenced material came from PBMCs or T cells enriched from blood (not recorded which). Receptors originate from a man aged 45 to 65 who had been exposed to COVID-19. Each CDR3 is given with its conserved first and last residue. The D gene is left open where the match is weak. The size entry is marked missing in some rows and otherwise reads once, few, many or a size class.

v_call,d_call,clone_size,j_call,cdr3_nt,cdr3_aa
TRBV7-2,NA,NA,TRBJ1-3,TGTGCCAGCAGCTTAGATGCGGTGGGAAACACCATATATTTT,CASSLDAVGNTIYF
TRBV10-3,TRBD1,NA,TRBJ1-6,TGTGCCATCAGTGACAGGGGGCTAAATTCACCCCTCCACTTT,CAISDRGLNSPLHF
TRBV15,NA,NA,TRBJ1-2,TGTGCCACCAGCAGGGGGGGTGGCTATGGCTACACCTTC,CATSRGGGYGYTF
TRBV15,NA,NA,TRBJ1-1,TGTGCCACCAGCCCCCGTTTTACCAGAAGCACTGAAGCTTTCTTT,CATSPRFTRSTEAFF
TRBV5-1,NA,NA,TRBJ2-3,TGCGCCAGCAGCATCGACTACAGCACAGATACGCAGTATTTT,CASSIDYSTDTQYF
TRBV28,NA,NA,TRBJ2-1,TGTGCCAGCAGTCCGAACGCCGGGACTTCCCCCTCCTACAATGAGCAGTTCTTC,CASSPNAGTSPSYNEQFF
TRBV18,NA,NA,TRBJ2-1,TGTGCCAGCTCACCCTTTGGGGAGGCTGAGCAGTTCTTC,CASSPFGEAEQFF
TRBV5-8,NA,once,TRBJ1-4,TGTGCCAGCAGCTTGGCCGGTTTGTCTAATGAAAAACTGTTTTTT,CASSLAGLSNEKLFF
TRBV2,NA,NA,TRBJ1-2,TGTGCCAGCAGTGAAGCGGGTCCGGCGGCGTATGGCTACACCTTC,CASSEAGPAAYGYTF
TRBV28,NA,NA,TRBJ2-3,TGTGCCAGCACCCCTTGGAGGTCAGATACGCAGTATTTT,CASTPWRSDTQYF
TRBV29-1,TRBD2,NA,TRBJ2-1,TGCAGCGTGGACCCCTCGGGGGGGCTGAATGAGCAGTTCTTC,CSVDPSGGLNEQFF
TRBV19,NA,NA,TRBJ2-5,TGTGCCAGTAGTATAGGGAGGGGGCAGGAGACCCAGTACTTC,CASSIGRGQETQYF
TRBV30,TRBD1,NA,TRBJ1-1,TGTGCCTGGAGTGTACAGGGGGAAGCTTTCTTT,CAWSVQGEAFF
TRBV6-2/TRBV6-3,NA,medium-sized,TRBJ2-2,TGTGCCAGCAGTTATGGGGTCTCGACAGTAACGAGCACCGGGGAGCTGTTTTTT,CASSYGVSTVTSTGELFF
TRBV7-6,NA,NA,TRBJ1-6,TGTGCCAGCAGCCGATACAGCACCTATAATTCACCCCTCCACTTT,CASSRYSTYNSPLHF
TRBV27,TRBD1,NA,TRBJ2-1,TGTGCCAGCACCTCCAATCAGGGGGTCCATCGTAATGAGCAGTTCTTC,CASTSNQGVHRNEQFF
TRBV5-1,NA,once,TRBJ2-1,TGCGCCAGCAGCTTCACAAGACAGGCCGCGGTCTTC,CASSFTRQAAVF
TRBV3-1/TRBV3-2,NA,NA,TRBJ1-2,TGTGCCAGCAGCCGCCTATCCGTGAACTATGGCTACACCTTC,CASSRLSVNYGYTF
TRBV18,NA,NA,TRBJ1-2,TGTGCCAGCTCACCGGAGCTTGTACGAGGCTACACCTTC,CASSPELVRGYTF
TRBV5-1,NA,NA,TRBJ1-2,TGCGCCAGCAGCTTGGACAGGGATGGCTACACCTTC,CASSLDRDGYTF
TRBV29-1,NA,once,TRBJ1-1,TGCAGCGTTCGAACGGGGATTCAGTTGGACACTGAAGCTTTCTTT,CSVRTGIQLDTEAFF
TRBV5-4,NA,once,TRBJ1-6,TGTGCCAGCAGCTTCGGGACATCCTATAATTCACCCCTCCACTTT,CASSFGTSYNSPLHF
TRBV30,TRBD2,NA,TRBJ2-1,TGTGCCGGGAGCGGGGGGGGGTATGAGCAGTTCTTC,CAGSGGGYEQFF
TRBV30,NA,NA,TRBJ1-2,TGTGCCTGGAGTGTATCTGCAGGTGCCTATGGCTACACCTTC,CAWSVSAGAYGYTF
TRBV5-1,TRBD1,NA,TRBJ2-2,TGCGCCAGCAGCTTGGCCGTGGGGACAGGGGAGATGTCGTACACCGGGGAGCTGTTTTTT,CASSLAVGTGEMSYTGELFF
TRBV27,NA,NA,TRBJ1-2,TGTGCCAGCAGTTTAGGACAGAACTATGGCTACACCTTC,CASSLGQNYGYTF
TRBV5-4,NA,NA,TRBJ2-1,TGTGCCAGCAGCGTCGGGGGGCCTCGCAAATACAATGAGCAGTTCTTC,CASSVGGPRKYNEQFF
TRBV28,TRBD1,NA,TRBJ2-5,TGTGCCAGCAGTGCAGGGGGATCGCAAGAGACCCAGTACTTC,CASSAGGSQETQYF
TRBV30,NA,NA,TRBJ1-2,TGTGCCTGGGACAGTATCGGGGGAACTAACTATGGCTACACCTTC,CAWDSIGGTNYGYTF
TRBV24-1,NA,NA,TRBJ2-7,TGTGCCACCATGAACAGCGGCGGCTACGAGCAGTACTTC,CATMNSGGYEQYF
TRBV3-1/TRBV3-2,NA,NA,TRBJ2-2,TGTGCCAGCAGCCAAGTAGCTGGCGGGGAGCTGTTTTTT,CASSQVAGGELFF
TRBV5-1,NA,NA,TRBJ2-3,TGCGCCAGCAGCTTACAGGGAGTTTCTACAGATACGCAGTATTTT,CASSLQGVSTDTQYF
TRBV9,TRBD2,NA,TRBJ2-7,TGTGCCAGCAGCTCAGCGGGGGGGCTCTACGAGCAGTACTTC,CASSSAGGLYEQYF
TRBV7-2,TRBD1,once,TRBJ2-1,TGTGCCAGCAGCCCCCGGACAGGGGGCCGAGAGCAGTTCTTC,CASSPRTGGREQFF
TRBV6-1,NA,NA,TRBJ1-2,TGTGCCAGCAGTGAAGCTGGCACTAACTATGGCTACACCTTC,CASSEAGTNYGYTF
TRBV9,NA,NA,TRBJ2-5,TGTGCCAGCAGCGTATCAGGCACCCGATCGTACCAAGAGACCCAGTACTTC,CASSVSGTRSYQETQYF
TRBV14,NA,NA,TRBJ1-1,TGTGCCAGCAGCCAAGTCGGGGTTGGGGCTTTCTTT,CASSQVGVGAFF
TRBV12-3/TRBV12-4,NA,NA,TRBJ1-1,TGTGCCAGCAGTTTCTTTTCTGAAGCTTTCTTT,CASSFFSEAFF
TRBV28,TRBD1,NA,TRBJ1-3,TGTGCCAGCAGTTTACCAGGGGGCCTTATGGACACCATATATTTT,CASSLPGGLMDTIYF
TRBV2,NA,once,TRBJ1-2,TGTGCCATCAAAGGAGAGGGAGTCGGTGGCTACACCTTC,CAIKGEGVGGYTF
TRBV5-1,NA,NA,TRBJ2-3,TGCGCCAGCAGTCAGAGGGATCCCGGGATCACAGATACGCAGTATTTT,CASSQRDPGITDTQYF
TRBV27,NA,NA,TRBJ1-1,TGTGCCAGCAGTTTATTTGTTCGACGGAGGAACACTGAAGCTTTCTTT,CASSLFVRRRNTEAFF
TRBV27,TRBD2,NA,TRBJ2-1,TGTGCCAGCAGTTTTCTAGCGGGGGGGCCCACTGAGCAGTTCTTC,CASSFLAGGPTEQFF
TRBV5-1,TRBD1,NA,TRBJ1-1,TGCGCCAGCAGCTATGACCCAGGGGGCACGAACACTGAAGCTTTCTTT,CASSYDPGGTNTEAFF
TRBV30,NA,NA,TRBJ2-5,TGTGCCTGGAGCTTGACCCTACAAGGCAGGGCCCAGTACTTC,CAWSLTLQGRAQYF
TRBV3-1/TRBV3-2,TRBD2,NA,TRBJ2-1,TGTGCCAGCAGCCCCTCCGCCCTAGCGGGGAGAAACAATGAGCAGTTCTTC,CASSPSALAGRNNEQFF